These 16 T cell receptor beta chains were sequenced from one sample in a study of shared clonotypes between healthy human individuals (dated by TCRdb to about 2020). CD8 naive samples consisted of CD45RO-negative cells that were positively selected for CCR7, yielding a CD45RA+CCR7+ population without TemRA cells. The method was the immunoSEQ multiplex PCR assay. Drawn from immuneACCESS, this table holds only the in-frame rearrangements with V and J called that TCRdb kept. Clones are partly lost; checked studies trace under half to an unresolved V gene and leave the rest unexplained. This sample is represented by around 1.9 million clones; about 93% of them were singletons. The ten largest clones capture 1.7% of the sample. Input material: naive CD8+ T cells from PBMCs. The intended sense of this specimen's cell subset or site label: CD45RA+CCR7+. Every receptor here comes from a man aged 18 to 35 in good health. Some clones in this sample may be carry-over from other donors' samples.

In its sample, this clone was seen once. The V and J genes are TRBV4-1 and TRBJ2-3; 8 positions match TRBD2. Germline V CDR1 and CDR2: MGHRA, YSYEKL. The CDR3 sequence is 15 residues long. The ends lost 4 bases at V and 2 bases at J; junction bases unmatched: 5. CDR3 coding DNA: TGCGCCAGCAGCCCTAGCGGGCACTTCACAGATACGCAGTATTTT. Translation: CASSPSGHFTDTQYF.

The chain carries TRBV7-3 and TRBJ2-7; 7 bases are a match to TRBD1. The CDR3 has 13 amino acids. With V trimmed by 5 bases and J by 1 base, 2 bases remained unmatched. Germline-derived CDR1 and CDR2 are SGHTA and FQGTGA. DNA for the CDR3: TGTGCCAGCAGCGTGGACAGGTCCTACGAGCAGTACTTC. Translating gives CASSVDRSYEQYF.

The chain uses TRBV7-3 and TRBJ1-2, with 8 bases that match TRBD1. Germline V gene sequence: CDR1 SGHTA, CDR2 FQGTGA. There are 13 residues in the CDR3. The trim removed 6 bases at V and 4 bases at J, leaving 4 bases unmatched. The CDR3 is CASRPGTGYGYTF. The DNA of the CDR3 is TGTGCCAGCAGGCCCGGGACAGGCTATGGCTACACCTTC.

The gene calls are TRBV28 and TRBJ2-3; 11 nucleotides match TRBD2. The germline V gene encodes CDR1 MDHEN and CDR2 SYDVKM. This CDR3 has 15 amino acids. V trimming: 5 bases; J trimming: 11 bases; junction bases outside the gene matches: 12. The CDR3, as DNA: TGTGCCAGCAGTGGAACTAGCGGGAGTTTTTTGGGGCAGTATTTT. It translates to CASSGTSGSFLGQYF.

The genes are TRBV11-2 and TRBJ2-7; 11 nucleotides match TRBD1. V lost 3 bases, J lost 6 bases, and 4 bases stayed unmatched. The length of the CDR3 is 14 residues. Germline CDR1 is SGHAT and CDR2 is FQNNGV. The CDR3: CASSLGTGGLEQYF. The CDR3 DNA reads TGTGCCAGCAGCTTGGGGACAGGGGGTCTCGAGCAGTACTTC.

The chain links TRBV10-3 to TRBJ1-1; D may be TRBD1 (5 bases). V was clipped by 2 bases and J by 11 bases, with 15 bases between them. The CDR3 is 13 residues long. Germline CDR1 reads ENHRY; CDR2 reads SYGVKD. The CDR3 DNA follows: TGTGCCATCAGTGAGCCGGGGGGAGTATGGGCTTTCTTT. It translates to CAISEPGGVWAFF.

This chain links TRBV4-1 with TRBJ2-7, with 7 bases matching TRBD1. Unmatched junction bases numbered 5, after V lost 0 bases and J lost 3 bases. Germline-derived CDR1 and CDR2 are MGHRA and YSYEKL. This CDR3 has 15 residues. CDR3 sequence: CASSQDKGASYEQYF. CDR3 coding DNA: TGCGCCAGCAGCCAAGATAAGGGGGCGAGCTACGAGCAGTACTTC.

This chain uses TRBV5-1 with TRBJ1-2; D is undetermined. Trimming cost V 5 bases and J 6 bases, with 23 bases left between them. Per the germline V gene, CDR1 is SGHRS and CDR2 is YFSETQ. The CDR3 runs 16 residues. CDR3 bases: TGCGCCAGCAGTTACGCCCCGGACGCAGGAGCTAATGGCTACACCTTC. Its translation is CASSYAPDAGANGYTF.

The J gene is TRBJ2-7, the V gene TRBV5-8; D is unresolved. This CDR3 is 15 amino acids long. The V gene lost 2 bases and the J gene lost 6 bases, with 18 bases spanning the gap. The germline CDR1 and CDR2 sequences are SGHTS and YDEGEE. This chain's CDR3 is CASSFLIGYQAEQYF. The CDR3 DNA sequence: TGTGCCAGCAGCTTTCTTATAGGGTACCAGGCCGAGCAGTACTTC.

This chain connects TRBV4-2 to TRBJ2-1; D is possibly TRBD1 or TRBD2 (5 bases each). This CDR3 is built from 16 residues. V was clipped by 1 base and J by 3 bases, with 13 bases between them. Germline assignment: CDR1 LGHNA and CDR2 YNFKEQ. The CDR3 reads CASSQGRDLVYNEQFF. DNA of the CDR3: TGTGCCAGCAGCCAAGGACGGGACCTCGTCTACAATGAGCAGTTCTTC.

This clone has only one observation. This sample includes further DNA sequences coding for the same CDR3. The V call is TRBV7-9, the J call TRBJ1-4; D not resolved. V lost 2 bases, J lost 5 bases, and 3 bases lay in between. In germline, CDR1 is SEHNR, CDR2 FQNEAQ (reference sequence). This CDR3 region has 12 residues. CDR3 DNA sequence: TGTGCCAGCAGCTTACGAAATGAAAAACTGTTTTTT. Amino acids: CASSLRNEKLFF.

This chain joins TRBV15 and TRBJ2-5; D perhaps matches TRBD2 (5 bases). The CDR3 loop spans 15 amino acids. The germline CDR1 and CDR2 sequences are LNHNV and YYDKDF (reference sequence). V lost 3 bases to trimming and J lost 1 base, with 12 bases between them. Here the CDR3 DNA reads TGTGCCACCAGCAGGGGTGGAGGTGGCCAAGAGACCCAGTACTTC. It encodes CATSRGGGGQETQYF.

The genes are TRBV29-1 and TRBJ1-2, with D perhaps TRBD1 (5 bases). Trimming took 6 bases from V and 3 from J, leaving 14 bases between them. In germline, CDR1 is SQVTM, CDR2 ANQGSEA. The CDR3 consists of 13 residues. This chain's CDR3 is CSVRWGTDYGYTF. CDR3 bases: TGCAGCGTCAGATGGGGGACGGACTATGGCTACACCTTC.

The chain employs TRBV28 and TRBJ1-5, with 8 bases matching TRBD1. CDR3 length: 15 amino acids. Trimming cost V 6 bases and J 7 bases; bases outside gene matches: 11. Germline lookup yields CDR1 MDHEN and CDR2 SYDVKM. For the CDR3, the DNA is TGTGCCAGCAGGGACCCAGGGGGCGCGGAACAGCCCCAGCATTTT. Amino acid sequence: CASRDPGGAEQPQHF.

V usage is TRBV28 and J usage is TRBJ2-7; TRBD2 matches 7 bases. The junction had 10 bases not matched to a gene; V was cut back by 6 bases and J by 2 bases. CDR1 MDHEN and CDR2 SYDVKM come from the germline V gene. The CDR3 sequence is 15 residues long. The CDR3, as DNA: TGTGCCAGCAGCCCAACCGGGGGGTTCGCCTACGAGCAGTACTTC. Translation gives CASSPTGGFAYEQYF.

The V gene is TRBV6-1, the J gene TRBJ1-1; possible D gene TRBD1, 5 bases. Trimming took off 4 bases at V and 2 bases at J, with 14 bases between the two ends. The CDR3 consists of 15 residues. CDR1 MNHNS and CDR2 SASEGT come from the germline V gene. The CDR3 DNA reads as TGTGCCAGCAGTGGAAGACAGCCACTCAACACTGAAGCTTTCTTT. Translating gives CASSGRQPLNTEAFF.